This T cell receptor beta chain was sequenced during a study of cytotoxic CD8 clonotypes in ibrutinib-treated CLL. Findings of the study overall: Few clonotypes were public, and these shrank or held steady under treatment. Starting clonality was above that of age-matched healthy donors and tracked circulating CD8+ T-cell counts.

Note on this clone: Its antigen is unidentified.

The CDR3 consists of 17 residues. Germline V CDR1 and CDR2: SGHAT, FQNNGV. The germline V and J ends were trimmed by 1 base and 5 bases, with 17 bases remaining between them. The intended depth for sequencing was 1 in 200,000 to 1 in 1 million T cells. Profiling relied on immunoSEQ multiplex PCR, and the TCRdb table lists in-frame clones only, not all of them. The sample records 55,000 to 80,000 clones, approximately 57% being singletons. The chain recombines TRBV11-2 with TRBJ2-2; weak D call: TRBD1 (6 bases). The receptor comes from a human donor with chronic lymphocytic leukemia. Sequenced here: PBMCs, sampled after 12 months of ibrutinib treatment. Written as DNA, the CDR3 is TGTGCCAGCAGCTTAGCCCTCCCCGGGACAAGGACCGGGGAGCTGTTTTTT. This translates into CASSLALPGTRTGELFF.